This T cell receptor (beta chain) was obtained from a study of CD8+ T cells in alopecia areata. The treatment was: oral pan-JAK inhibitor, 5-10 mg twice daily. It was from alopecia areata patients that lesional scalp punch biopsies and peripheral blood were collected. Germline-derived CDR1 and CDR2 are GTSNPN and SVGIG (reference sequence). The CDR3 spans 14 residues. The V gene lost 0 bases and the J gene lost 4 bases, with 12 bases spanning the gap. RNA was isolated and reverse transcribed to cDNA, the sequencing template. Profiled with immunoSEQ multiplex PCR; TCRdb holds only in-frame clones, not every one. The sample has around 300,000 clones, about 60% seen once.

The V and J genes are TRBV30 and TRBJ2-5; D tentatively fits TRBD1 or TRBD2 (6 bases each). The source was CD4+ T cells sorted from blood, collected at week 52, from a patient treated with tofacitinib. The receptor's source is a human donor with alopecia areata. CDR3 loop: CAWSVGGPRETQYF. In DNA, the CDR3 is TGTGCCTGGAGTGTAGGGGGGCCCCGAGAGACCCAGTACTTC. Full variable domain (missing parts from reference TRBV30 and TRBJ2-5): SQTIHQWPATLVQPVGSPLSLECTVEGTSNPNLYWYRQAAGRGLQLLFYSVGIGQISSEVPQNLSASRPQDRQFILSSKKLLLSDSGFYLCAWSVGGPRETQYFGPGTRLLVL.